The next 17 T cell receptor beta chains were all read from a single sample in a study of patients and donors after allogeneic stem cell transplantation. TCRdb recomputed calls from the RT-PCR reads with MiXCR, one row per CDR3 protein. The table lists roughly 880,000 distinct CDR3 sequences, roughly 18% of them singletons. Sequencing used blood, either unsorted or a sorted T cell fraction (not recorded which). These receptors all stem from a human donor who was either an allogeneic HSCT recipient or a stem cell or donor lymphocyte infusion donor (not recorded which). It is not recorded whose cells these are; they may come from a transplant donor.

This clonotype was counted a few times. The chain recombines TRBV5-1 with TRBJ2-3; TRBD2 matches at 8 bases. Germline values: CDR1 SGHRS, CDR2 YFSETQ. With 4 bases clipped from V and 2 bases from J, the junction kept 12 bases outside the gene matches. This CDR3 is built from 17 residues. The CDR3 DNA reads as TGCGCCAGCAGCATAGCGGGGCCTCGGAGGTCCACAGATACGCAGTATTTT. Translating it yields CASSIAGPRRSTDTQYF.

This clonotype has ten or more counts. This chain links TRBV12-3 or TRBV12-4 with TRBJ2-7; weak D call: TRBD1 (6 bases). The CDR3 covers 15 residues. Trimming cost V 6 bases and J 3 bases, with 18 bases left between them. The CDR3 nucleotides read TGTGCCAGCAGCTTGGGGCCAACAGGGATCTACGAGCAGTACTTC. Its translation: CASSLGPTGIYEQYF.

This chain connects TRBV7-6 to TRBJ2-2; 8 positions agree with TRBD1. Germline V CDR1 and CDR2: SGHVS, FNYEAQ. V trimming: 4 bases; J trimming: 6 bases; junction bases outside the gene matches: 7. CDR3 size: 15 residues. CDR3 protein: CASSSGQGGSGELFF. CDR3 sequence (DNA): TGTGCCAGCAGCTCCGGACAGGGTGGGTCCGGGGAGCTGTTTTTT.

In this sample, this clonotype turned up a few times. The V call is TRBV6-2 or TRBV6-3, the J call TRBJ2-1; TRBD2 agrees at 8 bases. V lost 1 base, J lost 6 bases, and 5 bases stayed unmatched. Germline V lookup: CDR1 MNHEY, CDR2 SVGEGT. The CDR3 contains 15 residues. The CDR3 DNA is TGTGCCAGCAGTTACTGGGCGGGGGGAACCAATGAGCAGTTCTTC. This encodes CASSYWAGGTNEQFF.

This chain uses TRBV12-3 or TRBV12-4 with TRBJ1-1; D is unresolved. The V gene lost 2 bases and the J gene lost 11 bases, with 18 bases spanning the gap. The length of the CDR3 is 14 residues. The CDR3 DNA reads as TGTGCCAGCAGTTTACTAGGGCGTATCCAGACGGCTTTCTTT. Translating gives CASSLLGRIQTAFF.

This chain links TRBV6-2 or TRBV6-3 with TRBJ1-1, with a possible D match to TRBD1 (6 bases). CDR1 and CDR2 (germline): MNHEY, SVGEGT. The ends were cut back, 4 bases at V and 6 bases at J, with 15 bases in the middle. The CDR3 has 14 amino acids. CDR3 sequence reads: CASSSSYRDPEAFF. CDR3 coding DNA: TGTGCCAGCAGTTCCTCCTACAGGGACCCTGAAGCTTTCTTT.

In its sample, this clonotype was seen a few times. The chain links TRBV7-9 to TRBJ2-2; D call uncertain. The CDR3 runs to 15 residues. V lost 1 base, J lost 5 bases, and 11 bases lay in between. Looked up from germline, CDR1 is SEHNR and CDR2 is FQNEAQ (reference sequence). The CDR3 region has the DNA TGTGCCAGCAGCTTAGAATTGGGCTCGACCGGGGAGCTGTTTTTT. Protein sequence: CASSLELGSTGELFF.

This clonotype was picked up many times. In DNA form, the CDR3 reads TGCAGCGTTTTGAAGCCAATGAACACTGAAGCTTTCTTT. It codes for CSVLKPMNTEAFF. V is TRBV29-1 and J is TRBJ1-1; D unclear. The CDR3 has 13 amino acids. CDR1 and CDR2 from the germline V gene are SQVTM and ANQGSEA. Trimming left V 5 bases short and J 0 bases short, with 10 bases between.

This chain links TRBV20-1 with TRBJ2-5, with D perhaps TRBD1 or TRBD2 (5 bases each). Trimming pared 3 bases from V and 1 base from J, leaving 21 bases between. The CDR3 is made up of 17 amino acids. Germline CDR1 is DFQATT and CDR2 is SNEGSKA (reference sequence). CDR3 in DNA: TGCAGTGCTAGGAGACGGGACCGCCGACCCCTCCAAGAGACCCAGTACTTC. Encoded protein: CSARRRDRRPLQETQYF.

This clonotype has ten or more counts. The V and J genes are TRBV4-3 and TRBJ2-7, with 8 bases fitting TRBD2. This CDR3 has 17 amino acids. V trimming: 0 bases; J trimming: 2 bases; junction bases outside the gene matches: 9. Germline V gene data show CDR1 as LGHNA and CDR2 as YSLEER. The chain's CDR3 is CASSQDASGGGTYEQYF. In nucleotides, the CDR3 is TGCGCCAGCAGCCAAGATGCAAGTGGCGGGGGGACCTACGAGCAGTACTTC.

This clonotype was observed at least ten times. The V and J genes are TRBV12-3 or TRBV12-4 and TRBJ1-1; D not resolved. This CDR3 comprises 10 residues. Trimming left V 5 bases short and J 6 bases short, with 4 bases between. CDR3 protein: CASSGAEAFF. The CDR3 DNA follows: TGTGCCAGCAGTGGGGCTGAAGCTTTCTTT.

This clonotype came up a few times. The chain carries TRBV7-6 and TRBJ1-1; perhaps TRBD1 as D (6 bases). Germline V gene sequence: CDR1 SGHVS, CDR2 FNYEAQ. The ends were cut back, 6 bases at V and 1 base at J, with 9 bases in the middle. The CDR3 loop spans 13 amino acids. The DNA of the CDR3 is TGTGCCAGCAGGCAGACAGGGAACACTGAAGCTTTCTTT. Protein: CASRQTGNTEAFF.

This clonotype has a handful of counts. This sequence joins TRBV5-1 and TRBJ1-1; perhaps TRBD1 as D (5 bases). The CDR3 contains 16 residues. With 3 bases removed from V and 3 bases from J, the gap between germline ends came to 18 bases. Looked up from germline, CDR1 is SGHRS and CDR2 is YFSETQ. DNA of the CDR3: TGCGCCAGCAGCTCCTCAGGGATCTCGGCTTACACTGAAGCTTTCTTT. Its translation: CASSSSGISAYTEAFF.

The chain uses TRBV20-1 and TRBJ2-5, with 9 bases lining up with TRBD2. Germline CDR1 reads DFQATT; CDR2 reads SNEGSKA (reference sequence). The CDR3 has 11 amino acids. Losses at the gene ends were 5 bases for V and 5 bases for J; bases not matched to a gene: 0. CDR3 in amino acids: CSALAGETQYF. For the CDR3, the DNA is TGCAGTGCTCTAGCGGGGGAGACCCAGTACTTC.

The rearrangement uses TRBV7-3 and TRBJ2-7, with a weak D call TRBD1 (6 bases). The CDR3 covers 14 residues. With 4 bases removed from V and 3 bases from J, the gap between germline ends came to 13 bases. In germline, CDR1 is SGHTA, CDR2 FQGTGA. The DNA for the CDR3 is TGTGCCAGCAGCTCGGGACCAGGGGACTACGAGCAGTACTTC. Translation: CASSSGPGDYEQYF.

V is TRBV7-2 and J is TRBJ2-5; D is perhaps TRBD1 or TRBD2 (5 bases each). The germline V and J ends were trimmed by 3 bases and 1 base, with 12 bases remaining between them. Looked up from germline, CDR1 is SGHTA and CDR2 is FQGNSA. This CDR3 has 15 amino acids. The CDR3 sequence is CASSFGGFFQETQYF. DNA of the CDR3: TGTGCCAGCAGCTTTGGGGGATTCTTCCAAGAGACCCAGTACTTC.

This clonotype was observed at least ten times. The rearrangement links TRBV20-1 to TRBJ2-1; TRBD2 agrees at 11 bases. CDR1 is DFQATT and CDR2 is SNEGSKA in the germline V gene (reference sequence). V was pared by 4 bases and J by 6 bases, with 8 bases of the junction left unmatched. This CDR3 is built from 15 residues. The CDR3 DNA follows: TGCAGTGCTAATCTAGCGGGGGGCGGGAGCAATGAGCAGTTCTTC. Protein: CSANLAGGGSNEQFF.